Below are 30 T cell receptor beta chains sequenced from a single sample in a study of regulatory T cells in long-lasting Graves disease. Arm-PCR of CDR3 regions and iRepertoire HTBI primers were used to build TCR beta libraries. TCRdb re-analysed the multiplex PCR reads in MiXCR, keeping a single row per CDR3 protein. The repertoire holds about 400,000 distinct CDR3 sequences, with 15% to 20% as singletons. Time point in this sample: newly diagnosed GD, antithyroid drugs for less than 3 months. There was RNA extracted from PBMCs, and the TCR library was made from it. This sample was shared with a second study, whose subject was T cells in Graves' hyperthyroidism and ophthalmopathy.

The specimen comprised peripheral blood mononuclear cells (PBMCs), sampled at new diagnosis, from a patient treated with antithyroid drugs. Every receptor here comes from a woman aged 18-30 years with Graves disease.

This clonotype has only a few counts. Given a much more abundant clone one base away, this may be a read error. The rearrangement joins TRBV2 to TRBJ2-3; D not certain. The CDR3 extends over 12 amino acids. The germline V gene has CDR1 SNHLY and CDR2 FYNNEI. Here the CDR3 DNA reads TGTGCCAGCAGGGGGAACACATATACGCAGTATTTT. This gives the protein CASRGNTYTQYF.

In this sample, this clonotype turned up many times. V gene TRBV20-1 combines with J gene TRBJ1-1, with no clear D. Between the trimmed V and J ends, which lost 6 bases and 1 base, there was a span of 15 bases. The CDR3 extends over 14 amino acids. Germline loops: CDR1 DFQATT, CDR2 SNEGSKA (reference sequence). CDR3: CSAEPLIGNTEAFF. For the CDR3, the DNA is TGCAGTGCGGAACCACTTATAGGGAACACTGAAGCTTTCTTT.

Worth noting for this clonotype: A read error may be the cause here, since a much bigger clone is one base away. The chain is built from TRBV5-5 and TRBJ1-2, with TRBD1 as a possible D gene (5 bases). Germline lookup yields CDR1 SGHKS and CDR2 YYEKEE (reference sequence). This CDR3 has 15 amino acids. The CDR3 DNA sequence: TGTGCCAGCAGCTTCTCACAGGCCCACCTCTATGGCCACACCTTC. Translation: CASSFSQAHLYGHTF.

Only a few counts were recorded for this clonotype. The rearrangement links TRBV6-2 or TRBV6-3 to TRBJ1-5, with D perhaps matching TRBD1 (5 bases). The CDR3 length is 15 residues. Looked up from germline, CDR1 is MNHEY and CDR2 is SVGEGT. Trimming stripped 5 bases from V and 5 bases from J, with 16 bases between. This CDR3 reads CASSNLPGGDQPQHF. In nucleotides, the CDR3 is TGTGCCAGCAGTAACTTACCGGGGGGAGATCAGCCCCAGCATTTT.

At least ten counts were recorded for this clonotype. The gene calls are TRBV11-2 and TRBJ2-7; a possible D gene is TRBD1 (6 bases). Trimming took 3 bases from V and 1 from J, leaving 16 bases between them. Germline CDR1 SGHAT, CDR2 FQNNGV. The CDR3 is made up of 16 amino acids. Here the CDR3 reads CASSFGNRVRSYEQYF. The CDR3 DNA follows: TGTGCCAGCAGCTTCGGTAACAGGGTTAGGTCCTACGAGCAGTACTTC.

This clonotype was seen at least ten times. The chain has TRBV11-2 and TRBJ2-7; perhaps D is TRBD1 or TRBD2 (6 bases each). Trimming pared 0 bases from V and 3 bases from J, leaving 9 bases between. The CDR3 covers 14 residues. From germline, CDR1 is SGHAT and CDR2 FQNNGV. The CDR3 DNA sequence: TGTGCCAGCAGCTTAGAAGGGGGACTCTACGAGCAGTACTTC. Its translation: CASSLEGGLYEQYF.

This clonotype showed up many times. The V and J genes are TRBV3-1 and TRBJ2-5; 14 bases map to TRBD2. This CDR3 has 17 residues. After removal of 4 bases from V and 5 bases from J, the junction contained 9 bases not matched to a gene. From germline, CDR1 is LGHDT and CDR2 YNNKEL (reference sequence). CDR3 DNA sequence: TGTGCCAGCAGCCGACTAGCGGGGGGGTCCCAGCAGGAGACCCAGTACTTC. Amino acids: CASSRLAGGSQQETQYF.

The chain carries TRBV7-2 and TRBJ2-2; D call uncertain. Looked up from germline, CDR1 is SGHTA and CDR2 is FQGNSA. The CDR3 contains 14 residues. V was trimmed by 8 bases and J by 3 bases, leaving 13 bases between them. CDR3 in DNA: TGTGCCAGCGCCCCCTCCGTATACACCGGGGAGCTGTTTTTT. As protein: CASAPSVYTGELFF.

This clonotype has a count of ten or more. V is TRBV5-1 and J is TRBJ2-2, with 7 bases lining up with TRBD2. The CDR3 is 18 amino acids. The germline gives CDR1 SGHRS, CDR2 YFSETQ. J lost 1 base, V lost 1 base, and 10 bases had no gene match. The CDR3 region is CASSLTTSRTRNTGELFF. The CDR3 DNA sequence: TGCGCCAGCAGCTTGACAACGTCTAGGACTAGGAACACCGGGGAGCTGTTTTTT.

This clonotype was seen ten or more times. CDR3 sequence (DNA): TGTGCCAGCAGTGAAGTGGGTCCCCAGTACTTC. Translating it yields CASSEVGPQYF. The V call is TRBV2, the J call TRBJ2-5; the D is unclear. The CDR3 contains 11 residues. Trimming removed 1 base from V and 9 bases from J, with 6 bases in between. Germline loops: CDR1 SNHLY, CDR2 FYNNEI.

This clonotype has ten or more counts. The chain joins TRBV20-1 to TRBJ2-1; D may be TRBD2 (6 bases). Trimming took off 2 bases at V and 9 bases at J, with 11 bases between the two ends. The CDR3 runs 12 residues. Germline CDR1 reads DFQATT; CDR2 reads SNEGSKA (reference sequence). The DNA of the CDR3 is TGCAGTGCTAGAATGGTGGGGGGTGAGCAGTTCTTC. Protein: CSARMVGGEQFF.

Concerning this clonotype: A single base separates this from a much larger clone, so it may be a read error. Because it lacks the conserved phenylalanine or tryptophan at the end, this CDR3 is likely a read error. V is TRBV20-1 and J is TRBJ2-1; D is unresolved. The V end was cut by 0 bases, the J end by 6 bases, with 12 bases between. The CDR3 covers 14 residues. Germline CDR1 reads DFQATT; CDR2 reads SNEGSKA (reference sequence). For the CDR3, the DNA is TGCAGTGCTAGAGATATTAGGGTGGCCAATGAGCAGTTCTCC. This sequence encodes CSARDIRVANEQFS.

Ten or more counts support this clonotype. The chain couples TRBV2 to TRBJ2-1, with D unresolved. CDR1 is SNHLY, CDR2 FYNNEI, per germline. V lost 4 bases and J 1 base, leaving 11 bases between the germline ends. The CDR3 is 15 residues long. CDR3 DNA sequence: TGTGCCAGCAGTGGGACCGCCACGTCCTACAATGAGCAGTTCTTC. It specifies CASSGTATSYNEQFF. Filled out from reference TRBV2 and TRBJ2-1, the complete variable domain reads EPEVTQTPSHQVTQMGQEVILRCVPISNHLYFYWYRQILGQKVEFLVSFYNNEISEKSEIFDDQFSVERPDGSNFTLKIRSTKLEDSAMYFCASSGTATSYNEQFFGPGTRLTVL.

The rearrangement joins TRBV6-1 to TRBJ1-5, with D possibly being TRBD1 (5 bases). The V gene lost 4 bases and the J gene lost 7 bases, with 11 bases spanning the gap. CDR3 length: 13 residues. Germline values: CDR1 MNHNS, CDR2 SASEGT. The CDR3 loop reads CASSVQVSQPQHF. The DNA for the CDR3 is TGTGCCAGCAGTGTACAGGTTTCGCAGCCCCAGCATTTT.

This clonotype came up many times. This chain links TRBV6-1 with TRBJ2-7, with D hard to call. Germline-derived CDR1 and CDR2 are MNHNS and SASEGT. This CDR3 has 16 amino acids. V was trimmed by 1 base and J by 2 bases, leaving 15 bases between them. For the CDR3, the DNA is TGTGCCAGCAGTGAAGTGGTTCGGCAGTATACCTACGAGCAGTACTTC. Translation gives CASSEVVRQYTYEQYF.

This clonotype was observed many times. V gene TRBV5-1 combines with J gene TRBJ2-1; TRBD2 matches at 10 bases. V lost 3 bases and J lost 10; bases outside the gene matches: 13. This CDR3 is 16 amino acids long. In germline, CDR1 is SGHRS, CDR2 YFSETQ. The CDR3: CASSSPGTSALGEQFF. The CDR3 region has the DNA TGCGCCAGCAGCTCCCCCGGGACTAGCGCCTTAGGGGAGCAGTTCTTC.

The sample holds many counts of this clonotype. The chain employs TRBV7-2 and TRBJ2-7, with 9 nucleotides matching TRBD2. This CDR3 comprises 15 residues. The germline V gene encodes CDR1 SGHTA and CDR2 FQGNSA. V lost 1 base, J lost 3 bases, and 4 bases stayed unmatched. The CDR3 spells CASSLVASGVYEQYF. For the CDR3, the DNA is TGTGCCAGCAGCTTAGTGGCTAGCGGGGTCTACGAGCAGTACTTC.

This clonotype showed up many times. V and J are TRBV3-1 and TRBJ1-1; the D gene is possibly TRBD1 (6 bases). Germline CDR1 LGHDT, CDR2 YNNKEL (reference sequence). The CDR3 loop spans 14 amino acids. V was clipped by 1 base and J by 6 bases, with 12 bases between them. CDR3 in amino acids: CASSQGRGAAEAFF. The CDR3 DNA is TGTGCCAGCAGCCAAGGGAGGGGGGCCGCTGAAGCTTTCTTT.

This clonotype has a count of ten or more. The J gene is TRBJ2-2, the V gene TRBV28; D assignment may be TRBD1 or TRBD2 (5 bases each). The CDR3 spans 14 residues. Trimming removed 5 bases from V and 4 bases from J, with 11 bases in between. Germline V gene data show CDR1 as MDHEN and CDR2 as SYDVKM. The CDR3 loop is CASSRGGFTGELFF. CDR3 coding DNA: TGTGCCAGCAGTCGTGGGGGTTTCACCGGGGAGCTGTTTTTT. Together with reference TRBV28 and TRBJ2-2, the CDR3 gives the full variable domain: DVKVTQSSRYLVKRTGEKVFLECVQDMDHENMFWYRQDPGLGLRLIYFSYDVKMKEKGDIPEGYSVSREKKERFSLILESASTNQTSMYLCASSRGGFTGELFFGEGSRLTVL.

This clonotype was counted many times. The CDR3 region is CASSLAGTGGGNEQFF. CDR3 DNA sequence: TGTGCCAGCAGTTTAGCGGGGACAGGAGGTGGGAATGAGCAGTTCTTC. The chain uses TRBV12-3 or TRBV12-4 and TRBJ2-1; TRBD1 agrees at 8 bases. The CDR3 covers 16 residues. Trimming took 0 bases from V and 7 from J; bases not matched to a gene: 8.

The V gene is TRBV5-1, the J gene TRBJ2-5; 7 nucleotides agree with TRBD2. CDR3 length equals 14 residues. The J segment lost 3 bases and the V segment lost 4 bases, leaving 6 bases of the junction unmatched. Germline CDR1 is SGHRS and CDR2 is YFSETQ. The DNA for the CDR3 is TGCGCCAGCAGCCAAAACGGACTAGAAGAGACCCAGTACTTC. Translation gives CASSQNGLEETQYF. The variable domain in full, completed from reference TRBV5-1 and TRBJ2-5, reads KAGVTQTPRYLIKTRGQQVTLSCSPISGHRSVSWYQQTPGQGLQFLFEYFSETQRNKGNFPGRFSGRQFSNSRSEMNVSTLELGDSALYLCASSQNGLEETQYFGPGTRLLVL.

In its sample, this clonotype was seen a few times. The chain has TRBV7-2 and TRBJ2-3; 8 bases align to TRBD2. Unmatched junction bases numbered 5, after V lost 2 bases and J lost 1 base. Germline CDR1 SGHTA, CDR2 FQGNSA. CDR3 length equals 16 residues. Here the CDR3 DNA reads TGTGCCAGCAGCTTATCCTCAGCGGGGGGCACAGATACGCAGTATTTT. Its translation is CASSLSSAGGTDTQYF.

This clonotype has ten or more counts. This chain uses TRBV12-5 with TRBJ2-1; tentative D call: TRBD1 (5 bases). V lost 0 bases and J lost 12, with 9 bases in between. Germline V gene sequence: CDR1 LGHNT, CDR2 FRNRAP. The CDR3 consists of 12 residues. The CDR3 loop is CASGLVGDRQFF. The CDR3 DNA reads TGTGCTAGTGGTTTGGTAGGTGACAGGCAGTTCTTC.

This clonotype was observed a few times. The chain joins TRBV15 to TRBJ1-4; D is undetermined. Germline-derived CDR1 and CDR2 are LNHNV and YYDKDF (reference sequence). This CDR3 has 16 residues. The V and J ends lost 1 base and 8 bases respectively, with 17 bases between them. CDR3: CATSRAPFGVGEKLFF. CDR3 nucleotide sequence: TGTGCCACCAGCAGAGCCCCTTTCGGGGTCGGGGAAAAACTGTTTTTT.

V gene TRBV19 combines with J gene TRBJ1-1; the D is unclear. The CDR3 is 11 amino acids. Between the trimmed V and J ends, which lost 6 bases and 8 bases, there was a span of 10 bases. Looked up from germline, CDR1 is LNHDA and CDR2 is SQIVND (reference sequence). This chain's CDR3 is CASRGWGEAFF. CDR3 coding DNA: TGTGCCAGTAGGGGATGGGGAGAAGCTTTCTTT.

This clonotype was found many times. V gene TRBV30 combines with J gene TRBJ1-1; D gene uncertain. Germline V gene sequence: CDR1 GTSNPN, CDR2 SVGIG (reference sequence). The CDR3 totals 12 residues. Deletions cut 1 base from V and 10 bases from J, with 13 bases between. The CDR3 spells CAWSATGRPAFF. The CDR3 DNA sequence: TGTGCCTGGAGTGCCACGGGTCGCCCAGCTTTCTTT.

This clonotype was found many times. This sequence joins TRBV4-1 and TRBJ1-1, with a weak D call TRBD1 (5 bases). The CDR3 totals 13 residues. In germline, CDR1 is MGHRA, CDR2 YSYEKL. The germline V and J ends were trimmed by 2 bases and 3 bases, with 7 bases remaining between them. CDR3 residues: CASSQWGDTEAFF. Here the CDR3 DNA reads TGCGCCAGCAGCCAATGGGGCGACACTGAAGCTTTCTTT.

This clonotype was seen only a few times. The chain is built from TRBV5-8 and TRBJ2-1; possibly TRBD1 for D (6 bases). Germline lookup yields CDR1 SGHTS and CDR2 YDEGEE. This CDR3 is 16 amino acids long. V lost 4 bases, J lost 1 base, and 15 bases lay in between. Here the CDR3 DNA reads TGTGCCAGCAGCGTGAGGGGGAGCCGTTCCTACAATGAGCAGTTCTTC. Amino acid sequence: CASSVRGSRSYNEQFF.

The J gene is TRBJ2-2, the V gene TRBV6-4; D may correspond to TRBD1 or TRBD2 (5 bases each). This CDR3 has 15 amino acids. The V end lost 5 bases, the J end lost 6 bases, and 16 bases lay between the germline ends. The germline V gene has CDR1 MRHNA and CDR2 SNTAGT. This CDR3 reads CASSSGTAYAGELFF. DNA for the CDR3: TGTGCCAGCAGTTCCGGGACGGCCTATGCCGGGGAGCTGTTTTTT.

This clonotype came up many times. The chain has TRBV9 and TRBJ2-7, with D unresolved. Germline CDR1 SGDLS, CDR2 YYNGEE. The CDR3 extends over 14 amino acids. V was clipped by 0 bases and J by 7 bases, with 14 bases between them. The chain's CDR3 is CASSVGLGLREQYF. The DNA for the CDR3 is TGTGCCAGCAGCGTAGGTCTCGGATTACGGGAGCAGTACTTC.